These 19 T cell receptor beta chains were sequenced from one sample in a study of post-analysis software for immune sequencing data. Regarding the study as a whole: Controls had lower frequencies than patients of 4 or 5 TRBV segments, which included TRBV5-6, TRBV5-1 and TRBV20-1.

These receptors have no identified antigens. The library was made from cDNA and included unique molecular identifiers. TCRdb passed the PCR reads through MiXCR, listing each CDR3 protein once. The sample records over 700,000 distinct CDR3 sequences, about 27% being singletons. Source material: blood. These receptors all come from a girl aged 10-17 years with multiple sclerosis.

This clonotype was seen a handful of times. The CDR3 loop reads CSVTSGLSYEQYF. The CDR3 coding sequence is TGCAGTGTAACTAGCGGCCTTTCCTACGAGCAGTACTTC. This sequence joins TRBV20-1 and TRBJ2-7; TRBD2 aligns across 8 bases. Trimming removed 7 bases from V and 1 base from J; junction bases left unmatched: 6. This CDR3 is 13 amino acids long. The germline V gene has CDR1 DFQATT and CDR2 SNEGSKA (reference sequence).

CDR3 coding DNA: TGTGCCAGCAGCTTAGCACCGTGGTCCGGGGAGCTGTTTTTT. Translation gives CASSLAPWSGELFF. The gene calls are TRBV7-6 and TRBJ2-2; D remains unclear. With 0 bases removed from V and 6 bases from J, the gap between germline ends came to 8 bases. Germline V gives CDR1 SGHVS, CDR2 FNYEAQ. The CDR3 has 14 residues.

This clonotype was counted a few times. The chain employs TRBV12-3 or TRBV12-4 and TRBJ1-5; 11 bases agree with TRBD1. The J segment lost 7 bases and the V segment lost 6 bases, leaving 2 bases of the junction unmatched. The CDR3 totals 13 residues. The CDR3 loop reads CASRGQGGQPQHF. The CDR3 DNA is TGTGCCAGCAGGGGACAGGGGGGCCAGCCCCAGCATTTT.

This chain connects TRBV7-6 to TRBJ2-7, with a tentative D call TRBD2 (6 bases). Between the trimmed V and J ends, which lost 0 bases and 5 bases, there was a span of 11 bases. Per germline, CDR1 SGHVS and CDR2 FNYEAQ. The CDR3 is made up of 14 amino acids. CDR3 amino acids: CASSLAGGAHEQYF. In DNA form, the CDR3 reads TGTGCCAGCAGCTTAGCGGGGGGTGCCCACGAGCAGTACTTC.

In this sample, this clonotype turned up a few times. The V call is TRBV12-3 or TRBV12-4, the J call TRBJ1-1, with 9 bases fitting TRBD1. The CDR3 is made up of 13 amino acids. V lost 7 bases to trimming and J lost 7 bases; unmatched junction nucleotides: 7. CDR3 coding DNA: TGTGCCAGCATCGGGGACAGGGTTAATGAAGCTTTCTTT. Translated, it gives CASIGDRVNEAFF.

The chain carries TRBV28 and TRBJ2-5, with no clear D. V was shortened by 2 bases and J by 5 bases, with 9 bases between the two germline ends. Germline loops: CDR1 MDHEN, CDR2 SYDVKM. This CDR3 region has 13 residues. CDR3 sequence reads: CASSLVPWETQYF. The CDR3 DNA sequence: TGTGCCAGCAGTTTAGTCCCTTGGGAGACCCAGTACTTC.

A few counts support this clonotype. The chain links TRBV3-1 to TRBJ2-3; a possible D gene is TRBD1 (6 bases). Trimming took off 1 base at V and 0 bases at J, with 11 bases between the two ends. There are 16 residues in the CDR3. Germline V gene lookup returns CDR1 LGHDT and CDR2 YNNKEL (reference sequence). In DNA form, the CDR3 reads TGTGCCAGCAGCCAAGGCAGGACAGCTAGCACAGATACGCAGTATTTT. Residues: CASSQGRTASTDTQYF.

The chain has TRBV10-2 and TRBJ2-1; TRBD2 might be the D (6 bases). Trimming took 8 bases from V and 2 from J, leaving 10 bases between them. The CDR3 has 13 amino acids. The germline gives CDR1 WSHSY, CDR2 SAAADI. The CDR3 sequence: CASESGAYNEQFF. As DNA, the CDR3 is TGCGCCAGCGAGTCGGGAGCCTACAATGAGCAGTTCTTC.

This clonotype has more than one count but fewer than ten. This rearrangement joins TRBV6-4 to TRBJ2-1; TRBD2 is a possible D gene (6 bases). V was cut by 0 bases and J by 10 bases, with 19 bases left in between. The CDR3 spans 16 residues. CDR1 is MRHNA and CDR2 is SNTAGT in the germline V gene. The CDR3 is CASSDSGRGGRGEQFF. The DNA of the CDR3 is TGTGCCAGCAGTGACTCGGGTCGGGGAGGACGGGGGGAGCAGTTCTTC.

A single count supports this clonotype. V usage is TRBV28 and J usage is TRBJ2-5; D possibly corresponds to TRBD2 (5 bases). The germline V gene encodes CDR1 MDHEN and CDR2 SYDVKM. CDR3 length equals 14 residues. V dropped 5 bases and J dropped 2 bases, with 12 bases sitting between them. The CDR3 region has the DNA TGTGCCAGCAGTCCCGGACTCAATCAAGAGACCCAGTACTTC. Amino acid sequence: CASSPGLNQETQYF.

The chain joins TRBV5-1 to TRBJ2-5; 7 positions match TRBD2. The germline CDR1 and CDR2 sequences are SGHRS and YFSETQ. V lost 6 bases and J lost 4; bases outside the gene matches: 15. The CDR3 has 16 amino acids. CDR3 sequence reads: CASTGRLASAGETQYF. The CDR3 nucleotides are TGCGCCAGCACCGGACGACTAGCTTCAGCCGGAGAGACCCAGTACTTC.

At least ten counts were recorded for this clonotype. This rearrangement joins TRBV12-3 or TRBV12-4 to TRBJ2-5, with TRBD1 matching over 7 bases. The CDR3 is made up of 12 amino acids. Trimming cost V 9 bases and J 4 bases; bases outside gene matches: 5. CDR3 sequence: CASRGQGETQYF. DNA of the CDR3: TGTGCCAGTAGGGGGCAGGGAGAGACCCAGTACTTC.

In its sample, this clonotype was seen a few times. Here the CDR3 reads CASSQGLAAVGEQFF. The CDR3, as DNA: TGTGCCAGCAGCCAGGGACTAGCGGCGGTGGGGGAGCAGTTCTTC. This sequence joins TRBV27 and TRBJ2-1; TRBD2 matches at 11 bases. Germline loops: CDR1 MNHEY, CDR2 SMNVEV (reference sequence). The J segment lost 10 bases and the V segment lost 6 bases, leaving 11 bases of the junction unmatched. The CDR3 contains 15 residues.

This clonotype was detected only once. This sequence joins TRBV21-1 and TRBJ1-5. TRBV21-1 is an annotated pseudogene. The CDR3 contains 17 residues. CDR3 loop: CASSKVGRGVGNQPQHF. The CDR3 DNA reads as TGTGCCAGCAGCAAAGTGGGGAGGGGGGTAGGTAATCAGCCCCAGCATTTT.

The chain joins TRBV20-1 to TRBJ2-1; a possible D gene is TRBD2 (8 bases). V lost 6 bases to trimming and J lost 9 bases, with 24 bases between them. Germline CDR1 is DFQATT and CDR2 is SNEGSKA (reference sequence). The CDR3 length is 15 residues. CDR3: CSARGAGGLLGEQFF. For the CDR3, the DNA is TGCAGTGCCAGGGGGGCGGGAGGACTGTTAGGTGAGCAGTTCTTC.

This chain joins TRBV20-1 and TRBJ2-3; D gene unclear. The CDR3 is made up of 14 amino acids. The germline CDR1 and CDR2 sequences are DFQATT and SNEGSKA (reference sequence). V lost 6 bases, J lost 0 bases, and 13 bases lay in between. The CDR3 coding sequence is TGCAGTGCGCCAACTAATCCTAGCACAGATACGCAGTATTTT. This encodes CSAPTNPSTDTQYF.

This clonotype appeared a few times. The V gene is TRBV20-1, the J gene TRBJ1-1; TRBD1 matches at 11 bases. CDR1 is DFQATT, CDR2 SNEGSKA, per germline (reference sequence). The length of the CDR3 is 14 residues. CDR3 nucleotide sequence: TGCAGCCGGGACAGGGGGTTTAGGAACACTGAAGCTTTCTTT. Its protein is CSRDRGFRNTEAFF.

The chain uses TRBV11-2 and TRBJ2-4; 14 bases align to TRBD2. There are 20 residues in the CDR3. Trimming at V came to 5 bases and at J to 0 bases, leaving 12 bases not matched to a gene. Germline assignment: CDR1 SGHAT and CDR2 FQNNGV. The CDR3 coding sequence is TGTGCCAGCAGCCTTGGACTAGCGGGAGGCGCGATCGTAGCCAAAAACATTCAGTACTTC. This gives the protein CASSLGLAGGAIVAKNIQYF.

The J gene is TRBJ2-1, the V gene TRBV19; TRBD2 might be the D (5 bases). This CDR3 is 15 amino acids long. Trimming removed 3 bases from V and 0 bases from J, with 9 bases in between. Germline CDR1 and CDR2: LNHDA and SQIVND (reference sequence). The CDR3 region has the DNA TGTGCCAGTAGTATGAGCGGTAGCTCCTACAATGAGCAGTTCTTC. It codes for CASSMSGSSYNEQFF.